Listed here are 32 T cell receptor beta chains from one sample, sequenced in a study of T cell responses to AZD1222 COVID-19 vaccine. Sequencing was performed with immunoSEQ multiplex PCR; in TCRdb, only in-frame clones are kept and a portion is missing. Of about 53,000 clones in the sample, about 81% were seen once. The sequencing used peripheral blood, collected on day 0 of AZD1222 vaccination. These receptors all come from an adult in good health.

This chain joins TRBV28 and TRBJ1-1, with 8 bases lining up with TRBD1. CDR1 and CDR2 from the germline V gene are MDHEN and SYDVKM. The CDR3 extends over 16 amino acids. V gave up 0 bases and J gave up 4 bases; unmatched junction bases: 7. The DNA of the CDR3 is TGTGCCAGCAGTTTATGGACAGGGGAAGGCTTCACTGAAGCTTTCTTT. It codes for CASSLWTGEGFTEAFF. Complete variable domain (other parts from reference TRBV28 and TRBJ1-1): DVKVTQSSRYLVKRTGEKVFLECVQDMDHENMFWYRQDPGLGLRLIYFSYDVKMKEKGDIPEGYSVSREKKERFSLILESASTNQTSMYLCASSLWTGEGFTEAFFGQGTRLTVV.

This chain joins TRBV5-6 and TRBJ1-2, with a possible D match to TRBD1 (5 bases). Germline CDR1 reads SGHDT; CDR2 reads YYEEEE. The CDR3 loop spans 15 amino acids. With 0 bases removed from V and 5 bases from J, the gap between germline ends came to 14 bases. DNA for the CDR3: TGTGCCAGCAGCTTGGTATCCCGCCCAGGGTATGGCTACACCTTC. It specifies CASSLVSRPGYGYTF.

The chain links TRBV30 to TRBJ2-2, with 8 nucleotides matching TRBD1. Trimming took 3 bases from V and 1 from J; bases not matched to a gene: 1. Looked up from germline, CDR1 is GTSNPN and CDR2 is SVGIG (reference sequence). The length of the CDR3 is 14 residues. The CDR3 here is CAWRGQVNTGELFF. The CDR3 DNA follows: TGTGCCTGGAGGGGACAGGTGAACACCGGGGAGCTGTTTTTT.

V and J are TRBV5-1 and TRBJ2-1, with 8 bases fitting TRBD2. Germline trimming cut 0 bases from V and 5 bases from J; bases unmatched to any gene: 4. The CDR3 is 15 residues long. Germline V gene lookup returns CDR1 SGHRS and CDR2 YFSETQ. The CDR3 reads CASSLAVAGNNEQFF. The CDR3 DNA sequence: TGCGCCAGCAGCTTGGCGGTAGCGGGGAACAATGAGCAGTTCTTC. The full variable domain, in which reference TRBV5-1 and TRBJ2-1 provide the parts outside the CDR3, is KAGVTQTPRYLIKTRGQQVTLSCSPISGHRSVSWYQQTPGQGLQFLFEYFSETQRNKGNFPGRFSGRQFSNSRSEMNVSTLELGDSALYLCASSLAVAGNNEQFFGPGTRLTVL.

This rearrangement joins TRBV19 to TRBJ1-5, with 7 positions matching TRBD1. CDR1 is LNHDA and CDR2 is SQIVND in the germline V gene (reference sequence). The junction had 9 bases not matched to a gene; V was cut back by 6 bases and J by 4 bases. The CDR3 totals 15 residues. As DNA, the CDR3 is TGTGCCAGTAGGAACCGGGGGACAGCTAATCAGCCCCAGCATTTT. It encodes CASRNRGTANQPQHF.

Comments on this clone: The junction differs from germline at one of its ends, possibly a read error. The chain is built from TRBV3-1 (or the pseudogene TRBV3-2) and TRBJ1-4; 7 bases align to TRBD1. The CDR3 has 12 residues. CDR1 and CDR2 from the germline V gene are LGHDT and YNNKEL (reference sequence). CDR3: CASSRQDRSPHF. DNA for the CDR3: TGTGCCAGCAGCCGGCAGGACAGGAGTCCCCATTTT.

The chain employs TRBV6-2 or TRBV6-3 and TRBJ1-1; no clear D gene. This CDR3 has 18 residues. V gave up 0 bases and J gave up 0 bases, with 17 bases separating them. Per the germline V gene, CDR1 is MNHEY and CDR2 is SVGEGT. CDR3 DNA sequence: TGTGCCAGCAGTTACTCCTTGAGGGCCTTTTTAATGAACACTGAAGCTTTCTTT. Amino acids: CASSYSLRAFLMNTEAFF.

V is TRBV28 and J is TRBJ1-4; D unclear. Trimming cost V 7 bases and J 8 bases, with 11 bases left between them. The CDR3 length is 12 residues. Per the germline V gene, CDR1 is MDHEN and CDR2 is SYDVKM. For the CDR3, the DNA is TGTGCCAGCAACTCCCTTAACGAAAAACTGTTTTTT. Protein sequence: CASNSLNEKLFF.

The J gene is TRBJ2-7, the V gene TRBV7-2; 7 nucleotides line up with TRBD1. The J segment lost 4 bases and the V segment lost 4 bases, leaving 10 bases of the junction unmatched. Germline assignment: CDR1 SGHTA and CDR2 FQGNSA. CDR3 size: 15 residues. CDR3 coding DNA: TGTGCCAGCAGCTCCGAAGGGGGCCCCCCATACGAGCAGTACTTC. This gives the protein CASSSEGGPPYEQYF.

The chain carries TRBV18 and TRBJ2-5; D call uncertain. Germline V gene lookup returns CDR1 KGHSH and CDR2 LQKENI. V dropped 4 bases and J dropped 5 bases, with 8 bases sitting between them. CDR3 size: 12 residues. In DNA form, the CDR3 reads TGTGCCAGCTCACTGGACGGGGAGACCCAGTACTTC. It yields the protein CASSLDGETQYF.

The chain carries TRBV7-2 and TRBJ1-5; 8 bases match TRBD1. Losses at the gene ends were 1 base for V and 7 bases for J; bases not matched to a gene: 3. The CDR3 loop spans 14 amino acids. The V gene's germline CDR1 is SGHTA and CDR2 FQGNSA. Here the CDR3 reads CASSLDPGGQPQHF. The CDR3 coding sequence is TGTGCCAGCAGCTTAGATCCAGGGGGCCAGCCCCAGCATTTT.

The CDR3 DNA reads as TGCAGCGTTGAAGACAGGTATGAAGCTTTCTTT. Translating gives CSVEDRYEAFF. The chain uses TRBV29-1 and TRBJ1-1; D is unresolved. The CDR3 covers 11 residues. V was shortened by 0 bases and J by 7 bases, with 6 bases between the two germline ends. CDR1 is SQVTM and CDR2 is ANQGSEA in the germline V gene.

This rearrangement joins TRBV29-1 to TRBJ1-1; D call uncertain. CDR1 SQVTM and CDR2 ANQGSEA come from the germline V gene. The CDR3 runs 11 residues. With 4 bases removed from V and 6 bases from J, the gap between germline ends came to 9 bases. The DNA for the CDR3 is TGCAGCGTTGCGGCCGCTGCTGAAGCTTTCTTT. Translated: CSVAAAAEAFF.

The chain joins TRBV6-5 to TRBJ2-2; 8 nucleotides line up with TRBD2. J gave up 4 bases and V 7 bases, and 8 bases lay outside the gene matches. This CDR3 contains 15 residues. Germline V gene lookup returns CDR1 MNHEY and CDR2 SVGAGI. The CDR3 DNA reads TGTGCCAGCACCTTAGGGACTAGACTCACCGGGGAGCTGTTTTTT. It yields the protein CASTLGTRLTGELFF.

The chain combines TRBV4-1 with TRBJ2-7, with 9 positions matching TRBD2. With 1 base clipped from V and 5 bases from J, the junction kept 12 bases outside the gene matches. CDR3 length: 17 amino acids. The germline gives CDR1 MGHRA, CDR2 YSYEKL. The CDR3 nucleotides are TGCGCCAGCAGCCAAGGCCGGGCGAGCGGGAGGAAGAACGAGCAGTACTTC. This translates into CASSQGRASGRKNEQYF.

This chain joins TRBV7-9 and TRBJ2-2; the D gene is possibly TRBD2 (6 bases). This CDR3 spans 19 amino acids. V lost 1 base and J lost 1, with 19 bases in between. From germline, CDR1 is SEHNR and CDR2 FQNEAQ (reference sequence). The DNA of the CDR3 is TGTGCCAGCAGCTTAGGCGGAAAGGGACTCCGGGAGAACACCGGGGAGCTGTTTTTT. Translation: CASSLGGKGLRENTGELFF.

The chain links TRBV28 to TRBJ1-5; perhaps TRBD1 as D (6 bases). Germline CDR1 MDHEN, CDR2 SYDVKM. This CDR3 has 12 residues. V was trimmed by 7 bases and J by 2 bases, leaving 6 bases between them. This CDR3 is CASTGGNQPQHF. DNA for the CDR3: TGTGCCAGCACAGGGGGCAATCAGCCCCAGCATTTT.

The V and J genes are TRBV5-1 and TRBJ2-7; D is possibly TRBD1 (5 bases). Trimming cost V 3 bases and J 2 bases, with 15 bases left between them. Germline CDR1 is SGHRS and CDR2 is YFSETQ. This CDR3 is 15 amino acids long. This CDR3 reads CASSWDPTATYEQYF. The CDR3, as DNA: TGCGCCAGCAGCTGGGATCCGACAGCCACCTACGAGCAGTACTTC. The full variable domain, its missing parts supplied by reference TRBV5-1 and TRBJ2-7, is KAGVTQTPRYLIKTRGQQVTLSCSPISGHRSVSWYQQTPGQGLQFLFEYFSETQRNKGNFPGRFSGRQFSNSRSEMNVSTLELGDSALYLCASSWDPTATYEQYFGPGTRLTVT.

Here the CDR3 reads CASSYGFNNQPQHF. The CDR3 DNA reads as TGTGCCAGCAGCTACGGGTTCAACAATCAGCCCCAGCATTTT. This chain joins TRBV5-8 and TRBJ1-5; no definite D call. The CDR3 loop spans 14 amino acids. Germline CDR1 is SGHTS and CDR2 is YDEGEE. The V gene lost 3 bases and the J gene lost 3 bases, with 10 bases spanning the gap.

The chain uses TRBV28 and TRBJ2-1; unclear D gene. Germline values: CDR1 MDHEN, CDR2 SYDVKM. Trimming removed 5 bases from V and 6 bases from J, with 29 bases in between. The CDR3 has 19 residues. For the CDR3, the DNA is TGTGCCAGCAGTGCTGCAAGGTCAGCCGGTAGACGTGCTGGCAATGAGCAGTTCTTC. Translation: CASSAARSAGRRAGNEQFF.

In this sample, this clone turned up once. V and J are TRBV3-1 (or the pseudogene TRBV3-2) and TRBJ1-2, with unresolved D. This CDR3 contains 15 residues. V lost 4 bases, J lost 0 bases, and 12 bases lay in between. Germline CDR1 and CDR2: LGHDT and YNNKEL (reference sequence). The CDR3: CASSPYSGANYGYTF. CDR3 bases: TGTGCCAGCAGCCCATACTCAGGAGCTAACTATGGCTACACCTTC.

The chain carries TRBV30 and TRBJ1-5; D not resolved. The CDR3 is 14 amino acids. Germline V gene lookup returns CDR1 GTSNPN and CDR2 SVGIG (reference sequence). Trimming left V 3 bases short and J 3 bases short, with 12 bases between. DNA for the CDR3: TGTGCCTGGAGCACGGATATCGCCAATCAGCCCCAGCATTTT. Its protein is CAWSTDIANQPQHF.

The chain joins TRBV5-1 to TRBJ2-7; 9 bases are a match to TRBD2. Germline CDR1 is SGHRS and CDR2 is YFSETQ. V gave up 1 base and J gave up 4 bases; unmatched junction bases: 6. The CDR3 spans 15 residues. In DNA form, the CDR3 reads TGCGCCAGCAGCTTGTTGGCTAGCGGGATGTACGAGCAGTACTTC. It yields the protein CASSLLASGMYEQYF.

The J gene is TRBJ2-5, the V gene TRBV5-4, with D unclear. The CDR3 totals 15 residues. V was trimmed by 5 bases and J by 5 bases, leaving 19 bases between them. Germline V gives CDR1 SGHNT, CDR2 YYREEE (reference sequence). The DNA of the CDR3 is TGTGCCAGCAGTCTTTCGACTGCGTCGCAGGAGACCCAGTACTTC. Its protein is CASSLSTASQETQYF.

The chain uses TRBV18 and TRBJ2-2; D unclear. The CDR3 covers 14 residues. CDR1 and CDR2 (germline): KGHSH, LQKENI. The V end lost 3 bases, the J end lost 0 bases, and 5 bases lay between the germline ends. CDR3 nucleotide sequence: TGTGCCAGCTCACCGACAACGAACACCGGGGAGCTGTTTTTT. It codes for CASSPTTNTGELFF.

This clone was recorded only once. This CDR3 is CASSDSSQGAIAEAFF. In DNA, the CDR3 is TGTGCCAGCAGTGACTCGTCCCAGGGGGCGATCGCTGAAGCTTTCTTT. The rearrangement uses TRBV6-4 and TRBJ1-1; 8 bases are a match to TRBD1. The V and J ends lost 0 bases and 6 bases, in that order; junction bases with no gene match: 9. CDR3 length: 16 amino acids. Germline CDR1 is MRHNA and CDR2 is SNTAGT.

The chain links TRBV5-1 to TRBJ2-7; D unresolved. Germline-derived CDR1 and CDR2 are SGHRS and YFSETQ. The CDR3 totals 14 residues. The V gene lost 2 bases and the J gene lost 4 bases, with 13 bases spanning the gap. CDR3 sequence reads: CASSFSGPTYEQYF. The CDR3 DNA follows: TGCGCCAGCAGCTTTTCCGGGCCGACATACGAGCAGTACTTC.

This clone was observed a handful of times. This chain links TRBV6-4 with TRBJ1-2; weak D call: TRBD1 (5 bases). V gave up 10 bases and J gave up 7 bases, with 16 bases separating them. CDR1 is MRHNA and CDR2 is SNTAGT in the germline V gene. The CDR3 covers 12 residues. The CDR3 region is CATGSGMGGYTF. CDR3 coding DNA: TGTGCCACCGGTTCAGGGATGGGTGGCTACACCTTC.

The gene calls are TRBV28 and TRBJ2-5; weak D call: TRBD2 (5 bases). This CDR3 is built from 13 residues. Germline CDR1 and CDR2: MDHEN and SYDVKM. V lost 8 bases to trimming and J lost 0 bases, with 10 bases between them. In DNA, the CDR3 is TGTGCCAGCGGGAGATTGTACCAAGAGACCCAGTACTTC. This sequence encodes CASGRLYQETQYF.

In its sample, this clone was seen once. The chain combines TRBV5-6 with TRBJ2-7, with 8 bases that match TRBD1. Looked up from germline, CDR1 is SGHDT and CDR2 is YYEEEE. The CDR3 has 15 amino acids. With 4 bases clipped from V and 5 bases from J, the junction kept 11 bases outside the gene matches. The CDR3 region has the DNA TGTGCCAGCAGCCCCCGAGGTCAGGGGGCCCACGAGCAGTACTTC. Its protein is CASSPRGQGAHEQYF.

The rearrangement joins TRBV7-9 to TRBJ2-7; D is uncertain. CDR1 SEHNR and CDR2 FQNEAQ come from the germline V gene (reference sequence). CDR3 length equals 14 residues. V lost 5 bases, J lost 2 bases, and 13 bases lay in between. CDR3 sequence: CASSLTHGPYEQYF. The CDR3 bases are TGTGCCAGCAGCCTCACCCACGGACCCTACGAGCAGTACTTC.

The chain links TRBV9 to TRBJ1-6; D is ambiguous. CDR1 and CDR2 (germline): SGDLS, YYNGEE. Trimming took 1 base from V and 7 from J, leaving 3 bases between them. This CDR3 comprises 12 residues. CDR3 sequence: CASSVSNSPLHF. The DNA for the CDR3 is TGTGCCAGCAGCGTATCCAATTCACCCCTCCACTTT. Complete variable domain (other parts from reference TRBV9 and TRBJ1-6): DSGVTQTPKHLITATGQRVTLRCSPRSGDLSVYWYQQSLDQGLQFLIQYYNGEERAKGNILERFSAQQFPDLHSELNLSSLELGDSALYFCASSVSNSPLHFGNGTRLTVT.